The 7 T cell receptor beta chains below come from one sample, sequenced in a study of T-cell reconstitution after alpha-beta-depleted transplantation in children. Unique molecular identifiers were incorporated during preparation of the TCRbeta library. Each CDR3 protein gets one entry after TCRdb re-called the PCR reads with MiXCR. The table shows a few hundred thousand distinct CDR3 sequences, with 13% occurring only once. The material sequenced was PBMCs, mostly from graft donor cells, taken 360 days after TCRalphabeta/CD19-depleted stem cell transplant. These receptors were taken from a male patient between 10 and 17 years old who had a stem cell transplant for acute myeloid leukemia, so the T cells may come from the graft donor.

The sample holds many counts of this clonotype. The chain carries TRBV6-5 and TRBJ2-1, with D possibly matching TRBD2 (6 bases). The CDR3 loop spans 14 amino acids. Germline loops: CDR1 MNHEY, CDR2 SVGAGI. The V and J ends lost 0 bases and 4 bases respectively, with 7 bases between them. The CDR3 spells CASSYSGGYNEQFF. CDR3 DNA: TGTGCCAGCAGTTACTCCGGGGGTTACAATGAGCAGTTCTTC.

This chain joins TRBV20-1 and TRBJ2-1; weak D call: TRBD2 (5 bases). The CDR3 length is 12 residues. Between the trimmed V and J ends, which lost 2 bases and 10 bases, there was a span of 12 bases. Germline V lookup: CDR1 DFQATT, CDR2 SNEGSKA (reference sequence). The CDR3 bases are TGCAGTGCTAGACTAGCAGGACTGGAGCAGTTCTTC. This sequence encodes CSARLAGLEQFF.

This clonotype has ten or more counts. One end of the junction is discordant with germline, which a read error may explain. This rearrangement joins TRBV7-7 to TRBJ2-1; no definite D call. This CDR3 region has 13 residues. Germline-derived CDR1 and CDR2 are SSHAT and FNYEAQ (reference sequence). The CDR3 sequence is CASSLDLKDEQFF. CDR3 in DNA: TGTGCTAGCAGCTTAGACCTCAAGGATGAGCAGTTCTTC. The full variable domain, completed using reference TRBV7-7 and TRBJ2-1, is GAGVSQSPRYKVTKRGQDVTLRCDPISSHATLYWYQQALGQGPEFLTYFNYEAQPDKSGLPSDRFSAERPEGSISTLTIQRTEQRDSAMYRCASSLDLKDEQFFGPGTRLTVL.

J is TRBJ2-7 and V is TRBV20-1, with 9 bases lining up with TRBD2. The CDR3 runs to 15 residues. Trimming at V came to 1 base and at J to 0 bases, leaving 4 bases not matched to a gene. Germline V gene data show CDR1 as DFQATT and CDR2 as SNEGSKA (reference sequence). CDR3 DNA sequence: TGCAGTGCTAGAGCTCAAGCGGGAGGCTCCTACGAGCAGTACTTC. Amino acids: CSARAQAGGSYEQYF.

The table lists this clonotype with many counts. CDR3 sequence: CASTPDSAHTYEQYF. The CDR3 DNA reads TGTGCCAGCACCCCTGACTCGGCCCATACCTACGAGCAGTACTTC. The rearrangement links TRBV28 to TRBJ2-7; D gene uncertain. Trimming left V 7 bases short and J 2 bases short, with 18 bases between. CDR3 length equals 15 residues. Germline lookup yields CDR1 MDHEN and CDR2 SYDVKM.

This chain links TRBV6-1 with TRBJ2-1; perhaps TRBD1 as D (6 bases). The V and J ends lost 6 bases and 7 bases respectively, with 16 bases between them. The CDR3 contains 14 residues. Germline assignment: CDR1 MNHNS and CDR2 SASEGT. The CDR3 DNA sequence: TGTGCCAGCAGCAGGGGAATAGGGGAGAATGAGCAGTTCTTC. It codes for CASSRGIGENEQFF.

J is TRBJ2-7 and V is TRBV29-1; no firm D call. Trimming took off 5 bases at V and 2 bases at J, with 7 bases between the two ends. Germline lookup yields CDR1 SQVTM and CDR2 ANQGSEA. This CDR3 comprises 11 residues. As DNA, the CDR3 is TGCAGCGTTTCGTTCCCCTACGAGCAGTACTTC. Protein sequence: CSVSFPYEQYF.